The sequence of this T cell receptor beta chain was determined in a study of PD-1 blockade in classical Hodgkin lymphoma. General study results and limits: TCR diversity at baseline was reported to be reduced in newly diagnosed patients relative to healthy donors. Complete responders showed a baseline diversity that resembled the diversity of newly diagnosed patients.

Here immunoSEQ multiplex PCR was the method, and the copy in TCRdb shows in-frame clones only, minus some. The sample consists of 40,000 to 55,000 clones, approximately 80% of them appearing once. A note on this clone: Its antigen is not known.

This sample's time point: cycle 4 day 1 (C4D1), after 6 weeks of nivolumab. Brentuximab vedotin exposure varied among the patients, all of whom had relapsed after autologous stem cell transplantation. Trimming removed 8 bases from V and 4 bases from J, with 10 bases in between. Per the germline V gene, CDR1 is SQVTM and CDR2 is ANQGSEA. The CDR3 extends over 11 amino acids. The sequence came from a human donor with classical Hodgkin lymphoma. The material sequenced was peripheral blood mononuclear cells (PBMCs), taken before the fourth cycle of nivolumab. The V and J genes are TRBV29-1 and TRBJ2-3; TRBD1 or TRBD2 may be the D gene (6 bases each). The CDR3 loop is CSSEGADTQYF. CDR3 DNA: TGCAGCTCGGAGGGGGCAGATACGCAGTATTTT.